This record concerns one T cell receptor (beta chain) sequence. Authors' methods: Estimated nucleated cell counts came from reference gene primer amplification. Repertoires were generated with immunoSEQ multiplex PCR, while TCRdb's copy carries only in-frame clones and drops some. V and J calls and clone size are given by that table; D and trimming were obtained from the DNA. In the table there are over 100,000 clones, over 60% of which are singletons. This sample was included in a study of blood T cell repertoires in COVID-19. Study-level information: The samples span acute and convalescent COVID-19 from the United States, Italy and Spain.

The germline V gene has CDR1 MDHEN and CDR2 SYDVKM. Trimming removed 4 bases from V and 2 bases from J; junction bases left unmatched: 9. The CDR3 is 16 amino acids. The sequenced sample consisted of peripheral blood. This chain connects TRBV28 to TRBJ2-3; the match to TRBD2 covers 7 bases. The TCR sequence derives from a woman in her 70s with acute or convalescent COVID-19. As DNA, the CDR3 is TGTGCCAGCAGTTCGGGACTGGGAGGGATCACAGATACGCAGTATTTT. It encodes CASSSGLGGITDTQYF.